The next 26 T cell receptor beta chains were all read from a single sample in a study of naive and memory T cell subsets. Two oligonucleotides, mixed equimolar, formed the beta constant-region primer covering TRBC1 and TRBC2. TCRdb analysed the UMI-ligation and nested PCR reads with MiXCR anew, one entry per CDR3 protein. The sample yields 29,000 or so distinct CDR3 sequences, around 10% seen once. The sequenced sample was effector memory CD4+ T cells from blood. Documented subset: effector memory, CD45RA- CD27-. The receptors derive from a human donor in good health.

The chain joins TRBV18 to TRBJ2-5; D call uncertain. Trimming cost V 4 bases and J 2 bases, with 2 bases left between them. The CDR3 extends over 11 amino acids. The germline gives CDR1 KGHSH, CDR2 LQKENI. This CDR3 is CASSRQETQYF. CDR3 in DNA: TGTGCCAGCTCACGGCAAGAGACCCAGTACTTC. Supplemented by reference TRBV18 and TRBJ2-5, the full variable domain reads NAGVMQNPRHLVRRRGQEARLRCSPMKGHSHVYWYRQLPEEGLKFMVYLQKENIIDESGMPKERFSAEFPKEGPSILRIQQVVRGDSAAYFCASSRQETQYFGPGTRLLVL.

The chain uses TRBV6-1 and TRBJ1-6, with D maybe TRBD1 (5 bases). The CDR3 contains 14 residues. The V end was cut by 7 bases, the J end by 4 bases, with 11 bases between. Germline assignment: CDR1 MNHNS and CDR2 SASEGT. CDR3 residues: CASKGETYNSPLHF. CDR3 DNA: TGTGCCAGCAAAGGGGAGACTTATAATTCACCCCTCCACTTT.

This clonotype showed up just a few times. The chain couples TRBV2 to TRBJ1-5; no reliable D call. CDR3 length: 15 amino acids. CDR1 SNHLY and CDR2 FYNNEI come from the germline V gene. V lost 5 bases and J lost 6, with 17 bases in between. CDR3 bases: TGTGCCAGCAGTTCCGTAGACATTTGGGGTCAGCCCCAGCATTTT. This translates into CASSSVDIWGQPQHF. Variable domain in full (rest from reference TRBV2 and TRBJ1-5): EPEVTQTPSHQVTQMGQEVILRCVPISNHLYFYWYRQILGQKVEFLVSFYNNEISEKSEIFDDQFSVERPDGSNFTLKIRSTKLEDSAMYFCASSSVDIWGQPQHFGDGTRLSIL.

This clonotype showed up just a few times. The chain couples TRBV20-1 to TRBJ1-1, with D perhaps matching TRBD1 (6 bases). Germline V gene data show CDR1 as DFQATT and CDR2 as SNEGSKA (reference sequence). V was trimmed by 1 base and J by 5 bases, leaving 14 bases between them. The CDR3 has 14 residues. CDR3 in amino acids: CSARAPGALTEAFF. CDR3 nucleotide sequence: TGCAGTGCTAGAGCCCCGGGGGCGCTTACTGAAGCTTTCTTT.

This clonotype was observed at least ten times. The chain employs TRBV7-2 and TRBJ2-7; D call uncertain. The V end was cut by 4 bases, the J end by 6 bases, with 7 bases between. CDR1 and CDR2 from the germline V gene are SGHTA and FQGNSA. The CDR3 runs to 11 residues. The CDR3 DNA follows: TGTGCCAGCAGCTATGCGCTCGAGCAGTACTTC. It specifies CASSYALEQYF.

This chain joins TRBV7-9 and TRBJ2-5; TRBD2 matches at 8 bases. The CDR3 sequence is 15 residues long. The V gene end was trimmed by 1 base and the J gene end by 2 bases; junction bases not matched to a gene: 3. Germline CDR1 is SEHNR and CDR2 is FQNEAQ (reference sequence). Here the CDR3 DNA reads TGTGCCAGCAGCTTAGTAACTAGCGGTCAAGAGACCCAGTACTTC. Translating gives CASSLVTSGQETQYF.

The chain is built from TRBV19 and TRBJ2-5, with a tentative D call TRBD2 (6 bases). The CDR3 is 15 residues long. V shed 3 bases and J shed 4 bases, with 15 bases lying between them. From germline, CDR1 is LNHDA and CDR2 SQIVND (reference sequence). CDR3 nucleotides: TGTGCCAGTAGTATGTCGGTAGCGGTGGCAGAGACCCAGTACTTC. Translated: CASSMSVAVAETQYF. The whole variable domain, remainder taken from reference TRBV19 and TRBJ2-5, is DGGITQSPKYLFRKEGQNVTLSCEQNLNHDAMYWYRQDPGQGLRLIYYSQIVNDFQKGDIAEGYSVSREKKESFPLTVTSAQKNPTAFYLCASSMSVAVAETQYFGPGTRLLVL.

The table lists this clonotype with many counts. This rearrangement joins TRBV7-2 to TRBJ2-2; D gene unclear. Trimming stripped 2 bases from V and 5 bases from J, with 18 bases between. From germline, CDR1 is SGHTA and CDR2 FQGNSA. CDR3 size: 17 residues. CDR3 sequence (DNA): TGTGCCAGCAGCTTATGGTTGACGGGCCTGGGAACCGGGGAGCTGTTTTTT. Translating gives CASSLWLTGLGTGELFF.

This clonotype was picked up a small number of times. The CDR3 here is CASSPSWGQGDYEQYF. The CDR3 DNA reads as TGTGCCAGCTCGCCTAGTTGGGGACAGGGAGATTACGAGCAGTACTTC. The chain employs TRBV18 and TRBJ2-7; 9 bases line up with TRBD1. The germline CDR1 and CDR2 sequences are KGHSH and LQKENI. This CDR3 is built from 16 residues. The V and J ends lost 6 bases and 4 bases, in that order; junction bases with no gene match: 13.

This clonotype was picked up a small number of times. This chain uses TRBV11-1 with TRBJ1-1; D is unresolved. The CDR3 has 14 amino acids. Germline CDR1 reads SGHAT; CDR2 reads FQDESV (reference sequence). Trimming cost V 3 bases and J 3 bases, with 11 bases left between them. CDR3 region: CASSLGKRDTEAFF. CDR3 DNA sequence: TGTGCCAGCAGCTTGGGGAAGAGGGACACTGAAGCTTTCTTT.

The table lists this clonotype with many counts. The rearrangement links TRBV29-1 to TRBJ2-2; 11 bases are a match to TRBD2. V gave up 6 bases and J gave up 2 bases; unmatched junction bases: 8. CDR1 SQVTM and CDR2 ANQGSEA come from the germline V gene. There are 16 residues in the CDR3. DNA of the CDR3: TGCAGCGTCGGGGGACTAGCGGCTAAAAACACCGGGGAGCTGTTTTTT. Residues: CSVGGLAAKNTGELFF.

This clonotype was counted many times. The CDR3 nucleotides read TGTGCCATCAGGGGGCAACCCCCAGCGGACACTGAAGCTTTCTTT. Its protein product is CAIRGQPPADTEAFF. The genes are TRBV10-3 and TRBJ1-1, with a possible D match to TRBD1 (5 bases). CDR3 size: 15 residues. CDR1 ENHRY and CDR2 SYGVKD come from the germline V gene. Trimming removed 6 bases from V and 3 bases from J, with 17 bases in between.

This clonotype has ten or more counts. The chain combines TRBV9 with TRBJ1-6; 7 bases are shared with TRBD1. V lost 4 bases, J lost 7 bases, and 5 bases stayed unmatched. Germline loops: CDR1 SGDLS, CDR2 YYNGEE. This CDR3 contains 14 residues. CDR3 residues: CASSPATGNSPLHF. In DNA, the CDR3 is TGTGCCAGCAGCCCGGCGACAGGGAATTCACCCCTCCACTTT.

In this sample, this clonotype turned up a few times. The chain joins TRBV5-5 to TRBJ2-2; tentative D call: TRBD2 (6 bases). Trimming shortened V by 3 bases and J by 3 bases, and 15 bases separated the two germline ends. The germline CDR1 and CDR2 sequences are SGHKS and YYEKEE (reference sequence). CDR3 size: 16 residues. DNA of the CDR3: TGTGCCAGCAGCTCCTTGGCGGGGACGTACACCGGGGAGCTGTTTTTT. It codes for CASSSLAGTYTGELFF. Based on the CDR3 plus reference TRBV5-5 and TRBJ2-2, the full variable domain is DAGVTQSPTHLIKTRGQQVTLRCSPISGHKSVSWYQQVLGQGPQFIFQYYEKEERGRGNFPDRFSARQFPNYSSELNVNALLLGDSALYLCASSSLAGTYTGELFFGEGSRLTVL.

This clonotype has a count of ten or more. The V and J genes are TRBV7-2 and TRBJ2-3; no definite D call. This CDR3 spans 14 amino acids. V was clipped by 5 bases and J by 4 bases, with 13 bases between them. The germline CDR1 and CDR2 sequences are SGHTA and FQGNSA. CDR3 nucleotides: TGTGCCAGCAGCCTCACGTGGCAGTCAGATACGCAGTATTTT. Amino acid sequence: CASSLTWQSDTQYF.

The genes are TRBV4-1 and TRBJ2-7; D possibly uses TRBD1 or TRBD2 (5 bases each). The CDR3 loop spans 16 amino acids. Trimming took off 4 bases at V and 2 bases at J, with 18 bases between the two ends. Germline-derived CDR1 and CDR2 are MGHRA and YSYEKL. This chain's CDR3 is CASSLSTTGPPYEQYF. CDR3 DNA sequence: TGCGCCAGCAGCCTGAGTACTACGGGGCCCCCCTACGAGCAGTACTTC.

In regard to this clonotype: Sequence at one end of the junction differs from germline and may be a read error. The V call is TRBV28, the J call TRBJ1-4, with 9 bases lining up with TRBD1. The CDR3 is 14 residues long. CDR1 and CDR2 from the germline V gene are MDHEN and SYDVKM. The CDR3 DNA sequence: TGTGCCAGCAACACCGGGACAGGGAATGGAAAACTGTTTTTT. Translating it yields CASNTGTGNGKLFF.

This clonotype appeared a few times. This rearrangement joins TRBV20-1 to TRBJ1-1; 7 bases line up with TRBD1. The CDR3 is made up of 15 amino acids. V lost 6 bases, J lost 0 bases, and 10 bases stayed unmatched. Per germline, CDR1 DFQATT and CDR2 SNEGSKA (reference sequence). The DNA for the CDR3 is TGCAGTGCCGACCGCCGGGACAGCATGAACACTGAAGCTTTCTTT. Amino acids: CSADRRDSMNTEAFF.

This clonotype was detected a few times. The CDR3: CASSRTVHEQYF. CDR3 coding DNA: TGTGCCAGCAGTAGGACAGTTCACGAGCAGTACTTC. V gene TRBV12-3 or TRBV12-4 combines with J gene TRBJ2-7; TRBD1 might be the D (6 bases). V lost 5 bases, J lost 5 bases, and 10 bases lay in between. The CDR3 is 12 amino acids.

This clonotype was picked up a small number of times. The genes are TRBV5-1 and TRBJ2-1; 8 bases align to TRBD1. Germline V lookup: CDR1 SGHRS, CDR2 YFSETQ. Losses at the gene ends were 2 bases for V and 10 bases for J; bases not matched to a gene: 5. CDR3 length: 13 residues. The CDR3 spells CASSLGQGREQFF. In nucleotides, the CDR3 is TGCGCCAGCAGCTTAGGACAGGGAAGGGAGCAGTTCTTC.

This clonotype has only a few counts. V usage is TRBV4-1 and J usage is TRBJ2-1, with D hard to call. The CDR3 contains 16 residues. Between the trimmed V and J ends, which lost 0 bases and 4 bases, there was a span of 13 bases. CDR1 and CDR2 (germline): MGHRA, YSYEKL. DNA of the CDR3: TGCGCCAGCAGCCAAGATTGGGCTAGAGAGTACAATGAGCAGTTCTTC. Translated, it gives CASSQDWAREYNEQFF.

This clonotype was recorded at least ten times. V gene TRBV2 combines with J gene TRBJ2-3, with 9 positions matching TRBD1. The junction had 4 bases not matched to a gene; V was cut back by 6 bases and J by 0 bases. Germline V gene data show CDR1 as SNHLY and CDR2 as FYNNEI. The CDR3 totals 15 residues. The CDR3 nucleotides read TGTGCCAGCAGACTTGGACAGGGGAGCACAGATACGCAGTATTTT. It is translated as CASRLGQGSTDTQYF. The full variable domain, in which reference TRBV2 and TRBJ2-3 provide the parts outside the CDR3, is EPEVTQTPSHQVTQMGQEVILRCVPISNHLYFYWYRQILGQKVEFLVSFYNNEISEKSEIFDDQFSVERPDGSNFTLKIRSTKLEDSAMYFCASRLGQGSTDTQYFGPGTRLTVL.

This clonotype was found many times. The chain couples TRBV7-2 to TRBJ2-5; possible D gene TRBD1, 5 bases. Germline V lookup: CDR1 SGHTA, CDR2 FQGNSA. The V end was cut by 5 bases, the J end by 2 bases, with 9 bases between. The CDR3 covers 13 residues. CDR3 DNA sequence: TGTGCCAGCAGCCGAGCAGGGCAAGAGACCCAGTACTTC. This gives the protein CASSRAGQETQYF.

This clonotype was observed a handful of times. V is TRBV6-5 and J is TRBJ2-3; 8 nucleotides agree with TRBD2. The CDR3 runs 18 residues. Per germline, CDR1 MNHEY and CDR2 SVGAGI. Trimming at V came to 0 bases and at J to 1 base, leaving 9 bases not matched to a gene. The CDR3 coding sequence is TGTGCCAGCAGTTACTCGGTATCCCCAGCGGGGGGCACAGATACGCAGTATTTT. Translated: CASSYSVSPAGGTDTQYF.

The CDR3 DNA is TGTGCCAGCAGTTTAGATGGCGCGAAGCCCCAGCATTTT. It encodes CASSLDGAKPQHF. This chain uses TRBV12-3 or TRBV12-4 with TRBJ1-5; the D is unclear. The V gene lost 1 base and the J gene lost 8 bases, with 9 bases spanning the gap. The CDR3 runs 13 residues.

This clonotype was detected many times. This chain connects TRBV20-1 to TRBJ2-7; D remains unclear. Germline CDR1 is DFQATT and CDR2 is SNEGSKA (reference sequence). With 6 bases removed from V and 0 bases from J, the gap between germline ends came to 12 bases. This CDR3 spans 13 amino acids. DNA of the CDR3: TGCAGTGCCAAGGACGGCTCCTCCTACGAGCAGTACTTC. Protein sequence: CSAKDGSSYEQYF.